The 13 T cell receptor beta chains below all came from one sample that was sequenced in a study of regulatory and conventional T cells in RAG deficiency. The table came from immunoSEQ multiplex PCR; TCRdb's copy has only in-frame clones and leaves some out. The sample comprises about 9,100 clones, more than 90% of which are singletons, and over 1.3% rests with the top ten. The sorted conventional CD4+ T cells were CD25-low and CD127-high, with genomic DNA sequenced. Sequencing input: CD4+ effector T cells sorted from blood. The receptors were sampled from a human donor with RAG deficiency presenting as severe combined immunodeficiency.

This clone was seen a handful of times. The genes are TRBV4-2 and TRBJ1-2; unclear D gene. The CDR3 sequence is 12 residues long. Germline CDR1 and CDR2: LGHNA and YNFKEQ. V was shortened by 1 base and J by 6 bases, with 6 bases between the two germline ends. CDR3 loop: CASSQGPDGYTF. CDR3 nucleotide sequence: TGTGCCAGCAGCCAAGGCCCCGATGGCTACACCTTC.

The rearrangement uses TRBV19 and TRBJ2-3; D tentatively reads TRBD1 or TRBD2 (5 bases each). Trimming removed 1 base at V and 5 bases at J, with 13 bases between. The CDR3 has 15 amino acids. CDR1 and CDR2 from the germline V gene are LNHDA and SQIVND (reference sequence). The CDR3, as DNA: TGTGCCAGTAGTATAGGTCAGGGAGTGGGAGATACGCAGTATTTT. This sequence encodes CASSIGQGVGDTQYF.

V gene TRBV13 combines with J gene TRBJ2-1, with 7 bases aligning to TRBD1. This CDR3 region has 16 residues. The V gene end was trimmed by 11 bases and the J gene end by 0 bases; junction bases not matched to a gene: 13. Germline assignment: CDR1 PRHDT and CDR2 FYEKMQ (reference sequence). CDR3 nucleotides: TGTGCCTCCCGACAGACAGGGTTCAGCTCCTACAATGAGCAGTTCTTC. Protein product: CASRQTGFSSYNEQFF.

This chain links TRBV11-2 with TRBJ2-5, with 12 bases identical to TRBD2. The J segment lost 5 bases and the V segment lost 1 base, leaving 5 bases of the junction unmatched. The CDR3 extends over 16 amino acids. Germline CDR1 and CDR2: SGHAT and FQNNGV. The CDR3 spells CASSLVSTSGSETQYF. CDR3 bases: TGTGCCAGCAGCTTAGTGTCGACTAGCGGGAGCGAGACCCAGTACTTC.

The chain has TRBV10-3 and TRBJ2-5; D unclear. Germline V CDR1 and CDR2: ENHRY, SYGVKD. The CDR3 length is 15 residues. Trimming took off 5 bases at V and 0 bases at J, with 13 bases between the two ends. CDR3 amino acids: CAISSRTRYQETQYF. CDR3 DNA sequence: TGTGCCATCAGTTCCCGGACCAGGTACCAAGAGACCCAGTACTTC.

This chain uses TRBV18 with TRBJ1-1; maybe TRBD1 (5 bases). V lost 6 bases, J lost 1 base, and 15 bases lay in between. This CDR3 spans 15 amino acids. CDR1 is KGHSH and CDR2 is LQKENI in the germline V gene. The CDR3 protein is CASSSESGGNTEAFF. The CDR3 DNA follows: TGTGCCAGCTCCTCCGAGAGTGGGGGGAACACTGAAGCTTTCTTT.

This clone has only a few counts. The rearrangement joins TRBV6-5 to TRBJ1-1; tentative D call: TRBD1 (5 bases). This CDR3 is built from 13 residues. Looked up from germline, CDR1 is MNHEY and CDR2 is SVGAGI. Trimming pared 5 bases from V and 4 bases from J, leaving 11 bases between. In DNA form, the CDR3 reads TGTGCCAGCAGTCCAGGGAAGCGCACTGAAGCTTTCTTT. Translating gives CASSPGKRTEAFF.

The chain links TRBV6-5 to TRBJ2-3; no definite D call. CDR1 and CDR2 (germline): MNHEY, SVGAGI. V lost 6 bases and J 2 bases, leaving 12 bases between the germline ends. The CDR3 extends over 14 amino acids. The CDR3 here is CASSRGTYTDTQYF. CDR3 in DNA: TGTGCCAGCAGCCGCGGAACTTACACAGATACGCAGTATTTT.

The CDR3 is CASDRGLTDTQYF. The DNA of the CDR3 is TGTGCCAGCGACAGGGGACTTACAGATACGCAGTATTTT. The rearrangement links TRBV28 to TRBJ2-3, with 8 bases identical to TRBD1. Germline CDR1 and CDR2: MDHEN and SYDVKM. The CDR3 is 13 residues long. V shed 8 bases, J shed 3 bases, and the junction held 4 bases outside the gene matches.

The rearrangement joins TRBV29-1 to TRBJ2-3, with a possible D match to TRBD2 (6 bases). Trimming stripped 3 bases from V and 4 bases from J, with 14 bases between. The CDR3 contains 14 residues. Germline values: CDR1 SQVTM, CDR2 ANQGSEA. CDR3 sequence: CSVEPRGWADTQYF. CDR3 DNA: TGCAGCGTTGAGCCCCGGGGGTGGGCAGATACGCAGTATTTT.

This clone was observed once. This sequence joins TRBV5-1 and TRBJ1-2; TRBD1 is a possible D gene (5 bases). Trimming left V 0 bases short and J 2 bases short, with 14 bases between. CDR1 SGHRS and CDR2 YFSETQ come from the germline V gene. CDR3 length equals 16 residues. The CDR3 DNA follows: TGCGCCAGCAGCTTGGACCCGGGACCAACGAACTATGGCTACACCTTC. Translated: CASSLDPGPTNYGYTF.

This rearrangement joins TRBV7-2 to TRBJ2-7, with TRBD1 identical over 8 bases. CDR3 length: 14 amino acids. Germline CDR1 and CDR2: SGHTA and FQGNSA. V gave up 4 bases and J gave up 5 bases; unmatched junction bases: 7. The CDR3 protein is CASSSWTGSHEQYF. For the CDR3, the DNA is TGTGCCAGCAGCTCGTGGACAGGGAGCCACGAGCAGTACTTC.

The gene calls are TRBV6-5 and TRBJ2-2, with unresolved D. The ends were cut back, 1 base at V and 7 bases at J, with 4 bases in the middle. The CDR3 has 12 residues. Germline V CDR1 and CDR2: MNHEY, SVGAGI. The chain's CDR3 is CASSYWGGELFF. Here the CDR3 DNA reads TGTGCCAGCAGTTACTGGGGCGGGGAGCTGTTTTTT.